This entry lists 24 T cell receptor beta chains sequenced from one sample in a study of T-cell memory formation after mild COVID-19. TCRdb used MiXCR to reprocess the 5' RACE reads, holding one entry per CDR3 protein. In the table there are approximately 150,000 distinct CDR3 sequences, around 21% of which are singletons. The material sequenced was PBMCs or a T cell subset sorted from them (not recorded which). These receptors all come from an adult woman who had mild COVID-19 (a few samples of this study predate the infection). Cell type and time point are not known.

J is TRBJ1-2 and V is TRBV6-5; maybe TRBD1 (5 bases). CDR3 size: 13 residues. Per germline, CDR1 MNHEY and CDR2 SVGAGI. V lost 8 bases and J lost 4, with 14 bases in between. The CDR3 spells CASSSRVGYGYTF. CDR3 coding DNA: TGTGCCAGCTCGTCCAGGGTGGGCTATGGCTACACCTTC.

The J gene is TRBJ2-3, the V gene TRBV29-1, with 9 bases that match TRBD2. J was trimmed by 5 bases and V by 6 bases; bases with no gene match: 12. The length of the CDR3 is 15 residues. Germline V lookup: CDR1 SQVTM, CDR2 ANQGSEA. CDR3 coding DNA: TGCAGCGTCGCCCCAGCGGGAGGAGTAGGAGATACGCAGTATTTT. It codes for CSVAPAGGVGDTQYF.

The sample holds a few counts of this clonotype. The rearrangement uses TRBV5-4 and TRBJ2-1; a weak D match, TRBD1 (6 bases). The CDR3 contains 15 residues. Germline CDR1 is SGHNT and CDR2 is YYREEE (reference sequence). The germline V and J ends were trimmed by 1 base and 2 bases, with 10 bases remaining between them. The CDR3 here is CASSLPQGPYNEQFF. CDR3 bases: TGTGCCAGCAGCTTGCCACAGGGACCCTACAATGAGCAGTTCTTC.

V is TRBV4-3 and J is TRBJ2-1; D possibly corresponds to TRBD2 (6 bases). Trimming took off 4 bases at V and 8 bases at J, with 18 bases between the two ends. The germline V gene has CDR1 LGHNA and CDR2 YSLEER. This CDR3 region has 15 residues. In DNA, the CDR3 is TGCGCCAGCAGCCGCGGGGCGGGAACTAGAGATGAGCAGTTCTTC. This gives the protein CASSRGAGTRDEQFF.

The DNA for the CDR3 is TGCGCCAGCAGCTTGGAGTCTAGCGGCTCCTACGAGCAGTACTTC. Protein: CASSLESSGSYEQYF. This chain links TRBV5-1 with TRBJ2-7; TRBD2 agrees at 7 bases. CDR3 size: 15 residues. V was pared by 0 bases and J by 0 bases, with 3 bases of the junction left unmatched. Per germline, CDR1 SGHRS and CDR2 YFSETQ.

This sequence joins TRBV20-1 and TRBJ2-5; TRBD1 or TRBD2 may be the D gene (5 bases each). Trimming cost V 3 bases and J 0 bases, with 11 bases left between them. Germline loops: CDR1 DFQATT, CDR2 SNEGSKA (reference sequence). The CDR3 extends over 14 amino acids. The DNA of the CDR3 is TGCAGTGCTAGCGGGATAGGGGACCAAGAGACCCAGTACTTC. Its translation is CSASGIGDQETQYF.

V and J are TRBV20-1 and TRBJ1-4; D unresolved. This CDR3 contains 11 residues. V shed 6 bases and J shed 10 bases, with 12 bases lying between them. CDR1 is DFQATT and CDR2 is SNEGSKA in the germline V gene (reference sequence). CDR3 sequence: CSATIGGKLFF. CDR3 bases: TGCAGTGCCACTATCGGCGGAAAACTGTTTTTT.

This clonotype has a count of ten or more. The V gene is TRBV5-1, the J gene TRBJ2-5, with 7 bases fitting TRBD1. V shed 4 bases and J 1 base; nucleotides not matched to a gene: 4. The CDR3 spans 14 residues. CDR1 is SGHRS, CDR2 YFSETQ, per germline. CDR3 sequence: CASSNRTGQETQYF. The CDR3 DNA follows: TGCGCCAGCAGCAATCGGACAGGCCAAGAGACCCAGTACTTC.

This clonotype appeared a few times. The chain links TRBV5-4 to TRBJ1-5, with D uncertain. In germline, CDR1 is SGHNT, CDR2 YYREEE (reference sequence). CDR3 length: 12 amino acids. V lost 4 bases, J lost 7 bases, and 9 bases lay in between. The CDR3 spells CASSDGSQPQHF. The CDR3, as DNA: TGTGCCAGCAGCGACGGGAGCCAGCCCCAGCATTTT.

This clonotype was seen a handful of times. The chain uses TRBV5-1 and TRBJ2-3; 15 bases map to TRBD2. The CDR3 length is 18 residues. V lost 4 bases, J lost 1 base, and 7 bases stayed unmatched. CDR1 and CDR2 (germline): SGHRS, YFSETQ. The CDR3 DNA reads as TGCGCCAGCAGCCCTGGACTAGCGGGGGGGCCGGGCACAGATACGCAGTATTTT. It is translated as CASSPGLAGGPGTDTQYF.

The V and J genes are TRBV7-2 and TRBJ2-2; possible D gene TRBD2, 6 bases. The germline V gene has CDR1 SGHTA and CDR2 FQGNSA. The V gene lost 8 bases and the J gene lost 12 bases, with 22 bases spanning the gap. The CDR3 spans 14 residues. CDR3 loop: CASGLPITPGKLFF. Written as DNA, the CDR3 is TGTGCCAGCGGACTACCAATTACACCGGGGAAGCTGTTTTTT.

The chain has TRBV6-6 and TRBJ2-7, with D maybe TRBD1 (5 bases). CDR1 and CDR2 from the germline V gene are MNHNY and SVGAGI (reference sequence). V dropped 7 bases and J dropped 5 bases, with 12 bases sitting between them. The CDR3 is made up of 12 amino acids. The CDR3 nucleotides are TGTGCCAGCAATCCCTCAGGGAACGAGCAGTACTTC. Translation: CASNPSGNEQYF.

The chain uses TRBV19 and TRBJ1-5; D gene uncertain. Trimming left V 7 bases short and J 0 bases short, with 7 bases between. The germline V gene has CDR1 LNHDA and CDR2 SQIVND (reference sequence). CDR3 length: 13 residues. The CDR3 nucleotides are TGTGCCAGTACGTGGGATAGCAATCAGCCCCAGCATTTT. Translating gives CASTWDSNQPQHF.

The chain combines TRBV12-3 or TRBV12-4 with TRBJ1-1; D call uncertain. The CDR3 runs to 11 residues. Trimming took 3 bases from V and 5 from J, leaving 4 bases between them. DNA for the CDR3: TGTGCCAGCAGTTTTAGAACTGAAGCTTTCTTT. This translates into CASSFRTEAFF.

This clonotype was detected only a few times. As DNA, the CDR3 is TGTGCCAGCAGCCAAGACTGGGGCAGTTACTCCTACGAGCAGTACTTC. The encoded protein is CASSQDWGSYSYEQYF. This chain connects TRBV3-1 to TRBJ2-7; the D gene is possibly TRBD1 (5 bases). Germline CDR1 reads LGHDT; CDR2 reads YNNKEL (reference sequence). V was clipped by 0 bases and J by 0 bases, with 12 bases between them. The CDR3 is 16 amino acids.

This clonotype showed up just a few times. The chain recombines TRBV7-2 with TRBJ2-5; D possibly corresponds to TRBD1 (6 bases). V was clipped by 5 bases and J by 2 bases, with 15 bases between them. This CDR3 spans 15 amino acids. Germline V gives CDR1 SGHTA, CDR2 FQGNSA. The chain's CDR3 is CASSTSTGQQETQYF. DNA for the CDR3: TGTGCCAGCAGCACCTCAACAGGACAGCAAGAGACCCAGTACTTC.

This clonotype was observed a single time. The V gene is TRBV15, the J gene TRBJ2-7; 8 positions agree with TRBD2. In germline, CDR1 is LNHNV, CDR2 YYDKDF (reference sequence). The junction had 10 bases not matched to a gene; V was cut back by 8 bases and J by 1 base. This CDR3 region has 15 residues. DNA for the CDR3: TGTGCCACCTCTGATGCCGGGACTAGATCCTACGAGCAGTACTTC. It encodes CATSDAGTRSYEQYF.

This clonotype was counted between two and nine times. CDR3 in amino acids: CAWSLGGLPYNEQFF. In DNA, the CDR3 is TGTGCCTGGTCCCTAGGGGGCCTCCCCTACAATGAGCAGTTCTTC. This chain uses TRBV30 with TRBJ2-1, with 7 bases identical to TRBD1. Unmatched junction bases numbered 9, after V lost 5 bases and J lost 2 bases. The germline V gene has CDR1 GTSNPN and CDR2 SVGIG (reference sequence). This CDR3 comprises 15 residues.

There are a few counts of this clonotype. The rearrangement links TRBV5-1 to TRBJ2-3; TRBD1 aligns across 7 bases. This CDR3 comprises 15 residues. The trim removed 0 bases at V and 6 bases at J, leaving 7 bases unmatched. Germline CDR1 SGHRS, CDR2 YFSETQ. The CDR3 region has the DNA TGCGCCAGCAGCTTGGTAAGGGGGCAACCGGATACGCAGTATTTT. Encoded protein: CASSLVRGQPDTQYF.

The CDR3 is CASSGGRTGGGGYTF. The CDR3 nucleotides are TGCGCCAGCAGCGGGGGCCGGACAGGGGGCGGCGGCTACACCTTC. The gene calls are TRBV5-1 and TRBJ1-2; TRBD1 agrees at 11 bases. With 4 bases clipped from V and 8 bases from J, the junction kept 10 bases outside the gene matches. The germline gives CDR1 SGHRS, CDR2 YFSETQ. CDR3 length equals 15 residues.

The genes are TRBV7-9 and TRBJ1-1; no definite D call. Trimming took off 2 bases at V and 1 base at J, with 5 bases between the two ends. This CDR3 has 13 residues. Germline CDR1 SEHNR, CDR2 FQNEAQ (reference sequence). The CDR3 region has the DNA TGTGCCAGCAGCTTAAAAGAGAACACTGAAGCTTTCTTT. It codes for CASSLKENTEAFF.

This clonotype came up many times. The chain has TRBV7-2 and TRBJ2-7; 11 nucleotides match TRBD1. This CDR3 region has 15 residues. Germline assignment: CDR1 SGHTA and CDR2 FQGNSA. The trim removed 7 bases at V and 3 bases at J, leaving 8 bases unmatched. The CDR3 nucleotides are TGTGCCAGCACCGGACAGGGGGCGCGAATCTACGAGCAGTACTTC. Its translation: CASTGQGARIYEQYF.

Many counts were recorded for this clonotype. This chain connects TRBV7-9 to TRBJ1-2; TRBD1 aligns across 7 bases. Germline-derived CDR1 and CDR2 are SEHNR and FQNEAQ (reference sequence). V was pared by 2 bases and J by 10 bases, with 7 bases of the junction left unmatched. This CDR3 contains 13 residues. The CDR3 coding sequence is TGTGCCAGCAGCTTACCGGGACAGCCTTACTACACCTTC. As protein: CASSLPGQPYYTF.

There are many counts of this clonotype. As DNA, the CDR3 is TGCAGTGCTAGGATGGGCGGGAGAGGTGAGCAGTTCTTC. Amino acid sequence: CSARMGGRGEQFF. The chain links TRBV20-1 to TRBJ2-1; TRBD2 matches 7 bases. The trim removed 3 bases at V and 9 bases at J, leaving 8 bases unmatched. Germline V gene lookup returns CDR1 DFQATT and CDR2 SNEGSKA (reference sequence). This CDR3 region has 13 residues.